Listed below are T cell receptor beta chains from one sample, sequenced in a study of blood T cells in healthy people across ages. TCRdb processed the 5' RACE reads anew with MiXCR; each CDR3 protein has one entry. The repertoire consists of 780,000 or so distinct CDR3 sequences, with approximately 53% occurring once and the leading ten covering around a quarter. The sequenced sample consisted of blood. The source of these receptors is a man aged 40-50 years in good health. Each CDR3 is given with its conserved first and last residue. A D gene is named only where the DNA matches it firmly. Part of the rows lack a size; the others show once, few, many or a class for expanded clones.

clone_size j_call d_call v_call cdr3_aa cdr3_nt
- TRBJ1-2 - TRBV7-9 CASSFHSGYTF TGTGCCAGCAGCTTTCATAGTGGCTACACCTTC
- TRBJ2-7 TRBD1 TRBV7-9 CASREVGTGDSYEQYF TGTGCCAGCAGAGAAGTCGGGACAGGGGACTCCTACGAGCAGTACTTC
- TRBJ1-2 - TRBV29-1 CSVERTLWGYTF TGCAGCGTTGAAAGGACCCTGTGGGGCTACACCTTC
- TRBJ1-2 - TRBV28 CASSFGGLANYGYTF TGTGCCAGCAGTTTTGGAGGACTAGCTAACTATGGCTACACCTTC
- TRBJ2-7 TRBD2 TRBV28 CASSHLAGRAYEQYF TGTGCCAGCAGCCACCTAGCGGGCCGAGCCTACGAGCAGTACTTC
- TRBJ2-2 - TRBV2 CASSSYITGELFF TGTGCCAGCAGTTCCTACATCACCGGGGAGCTGTTTTTT
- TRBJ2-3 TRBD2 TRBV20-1 CSASHWREDFYTDTQYF TGCAGTGCCTCACATTGGCGGGAGGACTTCTACACAGATACGCAGTATTTT
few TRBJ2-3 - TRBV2 CASSGADTQYF TGTGCCAGCAGTGGCGCAGATACGCAGTATTTT
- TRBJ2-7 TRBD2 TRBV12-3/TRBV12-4 CASPKRGYEQYF TGTGCCAGCCCTAAGCGGGGGTACGAGCAGTACTTC
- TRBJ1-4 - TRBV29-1 CSAGHPTREKLFF TGCAGCGCAGGACACCCCACGAGGGAAAAACTGTTTTTT
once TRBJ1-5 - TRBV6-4 CASSVSPRGMGNQPQHF TGTGCCAGCAGTGTAAGTCCCAGGGGTATGGGCAATCAGCCCCAGCATTTT
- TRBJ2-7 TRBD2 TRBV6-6 CASSYLERDYEQYF TGTGCCAGCAGTTACTTAGAGCGGGACTACGAGCAGTACTTC
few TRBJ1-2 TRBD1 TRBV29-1 CSAGQGINYGYTF TGCAGCGCGGGACAGGGGATTAACTATGGCTACACCTTC
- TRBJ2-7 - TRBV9 CASSLESGIDEQYF TGTGCCAGCAGCTTAGAGTCCGGGATTGACGAGCAGTACTTC
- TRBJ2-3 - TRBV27 CASSSTYREADTQYF TGTGCCAGCAGTTCGACCTACAGGGAGGCAGATACGCAGTATTTT
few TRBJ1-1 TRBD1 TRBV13 CASSFDRGKSEAFF TGTGCCAGCAGCTTCGACAGGGGGAAGTCTGAAGCTTTCTTT
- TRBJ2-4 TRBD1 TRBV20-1 CSATGDRGNIQYF TGCAGTGCCACAGGAGACAGGGGAAACATTCAGTACTTC
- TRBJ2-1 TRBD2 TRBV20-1 CSAGSGGPYNEQFF TGCAGTGCTGGGAGCGGGGGCCCGTACAATGAGCAGTTCTTC
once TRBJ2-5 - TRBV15 CATSRTTRLRETQYF TGTGCCACCAGCAGGACCACCCGACTACGGGAGACCCAGTACTTC
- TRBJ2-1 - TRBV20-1 CSARAGSSPYNEQFF TGCAGTGCTAGAGCCGGCTCCTCCCCTTACAATGAGCAGTTCTTC
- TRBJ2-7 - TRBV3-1 CASSPGAVGEQYF TGTGCCAGCAGCCCCGGGGCCGTCGGCGAGCAGTACTTC
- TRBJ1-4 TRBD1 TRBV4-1 CASSQVGDREDRGEKLFF TGCGCCAGCAGCCAAGTGGGGGACAGGGAGGATCGGGGTGAAAAACTGTTTTTT
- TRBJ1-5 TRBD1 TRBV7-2 CASSFFGQADGNQPQHF TGTGCCAGCAGCTTCTTCGGACAGGCCGACGGCAATCAGCCCCAGCATTTT
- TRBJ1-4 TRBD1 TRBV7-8 CASSSDRAANEKLFF TGTGCCAGCAGCTCCGACAGGGCGGCTAATGAAAAACTGTTTTTT
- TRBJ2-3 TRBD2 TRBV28 CATVGSGTSTDTQYF TGTGCCACCGTAGGCAGCGGGACGAGCACAGATACGCAGTATTTT
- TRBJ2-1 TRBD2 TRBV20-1 CSATGTSVLVEQFF TGCAGTGCTACCGGGACTAGCGTCCTGGTTGAGCAGTTCTTC
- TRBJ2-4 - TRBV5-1 CASSLAPGNIQYF TGCGCCAGCAGCTTGGCTCCGGGGAACATTCAGTACTTC
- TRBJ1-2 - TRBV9 CASSVSAGRDYGYTF TGTGCCAGCAGCGTATCTGCAGGGAGGGACTATGGCTACACCTTC
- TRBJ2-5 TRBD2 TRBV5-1 CASSTTTSGGLNEQYF TGCGCCAGCAGCACCACGACTAGCGGGGGGTTGAATGAGCAGTACTTC
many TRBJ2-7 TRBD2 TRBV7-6 CASSLGTAGTFSYEQYF TGTGCCAGCAGCTTAGGTACAGCGGGGACCTTCTCCTACGAGCAGTACTTC
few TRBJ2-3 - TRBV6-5 CASSPLAHGSTDTQYF TGTGCCAGCAGTCCTCTCGCCCACGGCAGTACAGATACGCAGTATTTT
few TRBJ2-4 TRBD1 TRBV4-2 CASSPTSGTDENIQYF TGTGCCAGCAGCCCCACTTCCGGGACAGATGAAAACATTCAGTACTTC
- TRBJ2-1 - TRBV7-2 CASSLETGRQFF TGTGCCAGCAGCTTAGAAACCGGAAGGCAGTTCTTC
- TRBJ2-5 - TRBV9 CASSWMASTQETQYF TGTGCCAGCAGCTGGATGGCTAGCACCCAAGAGACCCAGTACTTC
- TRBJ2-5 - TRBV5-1 CASSVSLVETQYF TGCGCCAGCAGCGTGTCCTTAGTGGAGACCCAGTACTTC
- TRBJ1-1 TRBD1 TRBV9 CASSVLTGLNTEAFF TGTGCCAGCAGCGTACTGACAGGGCTAAACACTGAAGCTTTCTTT
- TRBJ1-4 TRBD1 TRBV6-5 CASSYSRWKSGGFPTNEKLFF TGTGCCAGCAGTTACTCGAGATGGAAGTCAGGGGGTTTTCCGACTAATGAAAAACTGTTTTTT
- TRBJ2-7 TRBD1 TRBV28 CASFDRGAYEQYF TGTGCCAGCTTCGACAGGGGCGCCTACGAGCAGTACTTC
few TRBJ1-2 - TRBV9 CASSEGVGRYGYTF TGTGCCAGCAGCGAGGGCGTCGGTCGGTATGGCTACACCTTC
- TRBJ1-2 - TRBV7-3 CASSLIGTSFAGYTF TGTGCCAGCAGCTTAATTGGGACTTCCTTTGCCGGCTACACCTTC
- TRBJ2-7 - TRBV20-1 CSAKLSNNEQYF TGCAGTGCGAAACTTTCGAACAATGAGCAGTACTTC
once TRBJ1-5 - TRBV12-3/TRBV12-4 CASSVHARSDQPQHF TGTGCCAGCAGCGTTCATGCGCGGTCGGATCAGCCCCAGCATTTT
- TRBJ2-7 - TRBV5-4 CASSSPRYSYEQYF TGTGCCAGCAGCTCACCTAGGTATTCCTACGAGCAGTACTTC
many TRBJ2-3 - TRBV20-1 CSARSSTDTQYF TGCAGTGCGCGATCTAGCACAGATACGCAGTATTTT
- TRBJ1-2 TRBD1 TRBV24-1 CATSPGQGAWYGYTF TGTGCCACCAGTCCTGGACAGGGGGCGTGGTATGGCTACACCTTC
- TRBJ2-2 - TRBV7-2 CASSTKTRGYTGELFF TGTGCCAGCAGCACTAAAACACGGGGGTACACCGGGGAGCTGTTTTTT
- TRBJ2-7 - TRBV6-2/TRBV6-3 CASSCNNGTRSEQYF TGCGCCAGCAGCTGCAACAACGGGACAAGGAGCGAGCAGTACTTC
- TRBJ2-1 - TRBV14 CASSLKTGLTGDNEQFF TGTGCCAGCAGCCTCAAAACGGGGCTAACGGGAGATAATGAGCAGTTCTTC
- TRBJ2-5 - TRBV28 CASRYDSRLMLSQYF TGTGCCAGCAGATACGACAGCAGGTTGATGTTGTCTCAGTACTTC
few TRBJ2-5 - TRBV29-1 CSVSLGGEQYF TGCAGCGTCAGTCTCGGGGGAGAGCAGTACTTC
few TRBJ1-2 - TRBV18 CASSADSYGYTF TGTGCCAGCTCCGCAGACTCATATGGCTACACCTTC
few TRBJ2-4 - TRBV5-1 CASSLEDSLQYF TGCGCCAGCAGCTTGGAGGACAGTCTGCAGTACTTC
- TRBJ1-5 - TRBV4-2 CASSQDPAGTGGNQPQHF TGTGCCAGCAGCCAAGATCCGGCAGGAACAGGAGGAAATCAGCCCCAGCATTTT
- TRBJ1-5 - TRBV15 CATSGSAYQPQHF TGTGCCACTAGCGGGTCGGCCTATCAGCCCCAGCATTTT
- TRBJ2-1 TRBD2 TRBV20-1 CSAGGIAGSEQFF TGCAGTGCTGGAGGGATAGCGGGGAGTGAGCAGTTCTTC
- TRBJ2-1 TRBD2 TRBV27 CASSLGASGNQETQFF TGTGCCAGCAGTTTAGGGGCTAGCGGAAACCAAGAGACCCAGTTCTTC
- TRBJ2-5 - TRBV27 CASSFTPLGERGQETQYF TGTGCCAGCAGTTTTACCCCCTTAGGGGAGAGGGGCCAAGAGACCCAGTACTTC